These T cell receptor beta chains were read from a single sample in a study of CD8+CD57+ T cells in acquired aplastic anemia. TCRdb passed the reads through MiXCR, listing each CDR3 protein once. The data contain under 200,000 distinct CDR3 sequences, around 45% of them singletons. Source material: sorted CD4+, CD8+, or CD8+CD57+ T cells (not recorded which) from PBMCs. Receptors were obtained from a human donor in good health. Each CDR3 is given without its conserved first and last residue. Fields, in order: J gene, V gene, CDR3 protein.

j_call: TRBJ2-3
v_call: TRBV20-1
cdr3_aa: SAGAGSTDTQY

j_call: TRBJ2-7
v_call: TRBV15
cdr3_aa: ATSREPKRTEQY

j_call: TRBJ2-1
v_call: TRBV7-8
cdr3_aa: ASSQRSSGINNEQF

j_call: TRBJ2-5
v_call: TRBV25-1
cdr3_aa: ASSPRGGAGETQY

j_call: TRBJ1-6
v_call: TRBV11-1
cdr3_aa: ASRDFQDAYNSPLH

j_call: TRBJ2-7
v_call: TRBV11-1
cdr3_aa: ASSLGFVGGLGKVFEQY

j_call: TRBJ2-7
v_call: TRBV2
cdr3_aa: ASKGTALAGEQY

j_call: TRBJ1-6
v_call: TRBV10-1
cdr3_aa: ASSDPGQGGDSPLH

j_call: TRBJ1-1
v_call: TRBV7-3
cdr3_aa: ASSFQWNTEAF

j_call: TRBJ1-3
v_call: TRBV29-1
cdr3_aa: SVGKGAGNTIY

j_call: TRBJ2-2
v_call: TRBV2
cdr3_aa: ASSSSPGTGNTGELF

j_call: TRBJ2-7
v_call: TRBV7-2
cdr3_aa: ASKVSSGIYEQY

j_call: TRBJ2-3
v_call: TRBV29-1
cdr3_aa: SVQRTSGGAGADTQY

j_call: TRBJ2-5
v_call: TRBV7-9
cdr3_aa: ASRPDQYQETQY

j_call: TRBJ2-1
v_call: TRBV5-1
cdr3_aa: ASRPGLQANEQF

j_call: TRBJ2-5
v_call: TRBV7-9
cdr3_aa: ASTLPTSGAWPTQY

j_call: TRBJ2-6
v_call: TRBV19
cdr3_aa: ASSPIRLGANVLT

j_call: TRBJ1-4
v_call: TRBV19
cdr3_aa: ASSMSSTLEKLF

j_call: TRBJ2-3
v_call: TRBV18
cdr3_aa: ASLTGQGPRDTQY

j_call: TRBJ2-1
v_call: TRBV27
cdr3_aa: ASSLRTSNNEQL

j_call: TRBJ1-1
v_call: TRBV6-6
cdr3_aa: ASSYSVNTEAF

j_call: TRBJ1-5
v_call: TRBV10-3
cdr3_aa: AISPGQTYSNQPQH

j_call: TRBJ2-3
v_call: TRBV5-1
cdr3_aa: ASSPRTEYTDTQY

j_call: TRBJ2-7
v_call: TRBV6-1
cdr3_aa: ATWDSPYEQY

j_call: TRBJ1-2
v_call: TRBV7-9
cdr3_aa: ASSQGQNYGYT

j_call: TRBJ2-1
v_call: TRBV24-1
cdr3_aa: ATSDFSASNEQF

j_call: TRBJ2-5
v_call: TRBV20-1
cdr3_aa: SAKAGGQGETQY

j_call: TRBJ1-1
v_call: TRBV15
cdr3_aa: ATSSQQNTEAF

j_call: TRBJ2-1
v_call: TRBV20-1
cdr3_aa: SAARPGLAGGGF

j_call: TRBJ2-7
v_call: TRBV3-1
cdr3_aa: ASSQEGGFYEQY

j_call: TRBJ2-7
v_call: TRBV5-4
cdr3_aa: ASSLADLAGVRYEQY

j_call: TRBJ1-2
v_call: TRBV29-1
cdr3_aa: SGGTGRQGGYT

j_call: TRBJ1-6
v_call: TRBV19
cdr3_aa: ASSIRAGGNSPLR

j_call: TRBJ2-7
v_call: TRBV24-1
cdr3_aa: ATSDRVTYEQY

j_call: TRBJ1-5
v_call: TRBV7-8
cdr3_aa: ASSPEVYSNQPQH